Each of the 9 T cell receptor beta chains below was sequenced from the same sample in a study of blood T cells in healthy people across ages. The second PCR ran about 6 to 12 cycles with a sample-barcoded 5' primer and J-beta primers. Using its own MiXCR run on the 5' RACE reads, TCRdb lists one record per CDR3 protein. The sample includes roughly 1.6 million distinct CDR3 sequences, roughly 32% of them seen just once. The sample taken for sequencing was blood. Source of these receptors: a woman in her twenties or thirties in good health.

The V gene is TRBV20-1, the J gene TRBJ1-1; D perhaps matches TRBD1 (6 bases). Germline CDR1 DFQATT, CDR2 SNEGSKA (reference sequence). This CDR3 region has 11 residues. V gave up 3 bases and J gave up 10 bases, with 12 bases separating them. DNA of the CDR3: TGCAGTGCTAGTGCGGGGGGCAGAGCTTTCTTT. It translates to CSASAGGRAFF.

This clonotype appeared a few times. The V and J genes are TRBV7-6 and TRBJ1-1, with D unclear. V lost 0 bases and J 7 bases, leaving 9 bases between the germline ends. Germline CDR1 and CDR2: SGHVS and FNYEAQ. The CDR3 sequence is 13 residues long. The CDR3 here is CASSLAGRDEAFF. The CDR3 nucleotides read TGTGCCAGCAGCTTAGCGGGCCGGGATGAAGCTTTCTTT.

A few counts support this clonotype. This sequence joins TRBV7-3 and TRBJ1-2; TRBD1 agrees at 8 bases. This CDR3 comprises 13 residues. The J segment lost 7 bases and the V segment lost 5 bases, leaving 6 bases of the junction unmatched. Looked up from germline, CDR1 is SGHTA and CDR2 is FQGTGA. The CDR3 here is CASSDQQGGGYTF. CDR3 DNA sequence: TGTGCCAGCAGCGATCAACAGGGGGGTGGCTACACCTTC.

The rearrangement links TRBV11-2 to TRBJ2-7, with 7 bases lining up with TRBD2. The V gene end was trimmed by 9 bases and the J gene end by 2 bases; junction bases not matched to a gene: 7. The CDR3 sequence is 13 residues long. Germline CDR1 is SGHAT and CDR2 is FQNNGV. For the CDR3, the DNA is TGTGCCAGAAGGATCGGGGGGACCTACGAGCAGTACTTC. Its protein is CARRIGGTYEQYF. Full variable domain (missing parts from reference TRBV11-2 and TRBJ2-7): EAGVAQSPRYKIIEKRQSVAFWCNPISGHATLYWYQQILGQGPKLLIQFQNNGVVDDSQLPKDRFSAERLKGVDSTLKIQPAKLEDSAVYLCARRIGGTYEQYFGPGTRLTVT.

On this clonotype: One end of the junction varies from germline; a read error may be responsible. This chain links TRBV28 with TRBJ1-1; D is uncertain. Germline CDR1 is MDHEN and CDR2 is SYDVKM. The CDR3 extends over 16 amino acids. CDR3 nucleotides: TGTGCCAGCAGTTCCGGAGCAATGGCTTCGAACACTGTAGCTTTCTTT. This gives the protein CASSSGAMASNTVAFF.

This clonotype appeared a few times. This chain links TRBV7-9 with TRBJ2-7, with D maybe TRBD2 (6 bases). V gave up 5 bases and J gave up 5 bases, with 16 bases separating them. The CDR3 is made up of 14 amino acids. Germline V gene lookup returns CDR1 SEHNR and CDR2 FQNEAQ (reference sequence). The CDR3 DNA is TGTGCCAGCAGCCGCGTGGGGGGTGGGGACGAGCAGTACTTC. Protein product: CASSRVGGGDEQYF.

The table lists this clonotype with a count of one. The genes are TRBV30 and TRBJ2-7; possibly TRBD1 for D (6 bases). This CDR3 is built from 16 residues. V was pared by 1 base and J by 4 bases, with 20 bases between. Germline assignment: CDR1 GTSNPN and CDR2 SVGIG (reference sequence). The CDR3 DNA reads as TGTGCCTGGAGTGATTCCAGGGGAAGGCTCCTATACGAGCAGTACTTC. Its translation is CAWSDSRGRLLYEQYF.

The chain has TRBV24-1 and TRBJ1-2; D unresolved. V dropped 2 bases and J dropped 4 bases, with 4 bases sitting between them. This CDR3 region has 12 residues. CDR1 is KGHDR, CDR2 SFDVKD, per germline. The CDR3 spells CATSDSSYGYTF. In nucleotides, the CDR3 is TGTGCCACCAGTGATTCCAGCTATGGCTACACCTTC.

The chain links TRBV6-5 to TRBJ2-5, with D possibly matching TRBD2 (6 bases). Per germline, CDR1 MNHEY and CDR2 SVGAGI. V lost 3 bases and J 11 bases, leaving 19 bases between the germline ends. The CDR3 has 14 residues. For the CDR3, the DNA is TGTGCCAGCAGTTATGGCGAAAAGAGGGAGGAGCAGTACTTC. Residues: CASSYGEKREEQYF.